The entry below describes one TCR beta chain. The antigen is unknown. This entry belongs to a study of shared clonotypes between healthy human individuals. Trimming removed 8 bases at V and 3 bases at J, with 9 bases between. CDR1 and CDR2 from the germline V gene are SGHNT and YYREEE (reference sequence). There are 12 residues in the CDR3. Whole-study results and caveats: Although depth was large, rarefaction showed that sequencing of the sorted subsets was incomplete.

Naive CD8 cells comprised CD45RO-negative, CCR7-positively selected cells, excluding terminally differentiated effector memory CD45RA+ cells. All of the donors resided in Nashville, Tennessee, and each was a Caucasian adult. At deep level, the assay was performed. For sorted subsets, about 200 ng DNA per replicate equaled approximately 30,000 T cell genomes. The data were produced by immunoSEQ multiplex PCR, yet TCRdb's version contains in-frame clones alone and is incomplete. Of about 2.2 million clones listed, more than 85% are singletons. The sequencing input was naive CD8+ T cells from PBMCs. This receptor was taken from a man between 18 and 35 years old in good health. Some clones in this sample may be carry-over from other donors' samples. The chain carries TRBV5-4 and TRBJ2-1; D not resolved. CDR3: CARLSVYNEQFF. CDR3 coding DNA: TGTGCCAGGTTATCTGTCTACAATGAGCAGTTCTTC.